Listed below are T cell receptor beta chains from one sample, sequenced in a study of human T cells and chemical hapten exposure. In TCRdb, the RACE reads were re-called with MiXCR into one record per CDR3 protein. The top ten hold roughly 1.5% of the sample, which has about 77,000 distinct CDR3 sequences, 8.5% to 10% seen once. Input material: whole blood. The origin of the receptors is a female donor in good health. Some clones in this sample may be carry-over from other donors' samples. CDR3s include the opening cysteine and the closing phenylalanine or tryptophan. D genes are given only for firm matches. Some rows have no size entry. The others give once, few or many, or a class for an expanded clone.

D gene	J gene	V gene	clone size	CDR3 DNA	CDR3 protein
NA	TRBJ1-5	TRBV6-6	many	TGTGCCAGCAGTACAGGACAGCCCCAGCATTTT	CASSTGQPQHF
NA	TRBJ1-1	TRBV12-3/TRBV12-4	many	TGTGCCAGCAGATGGACGGGTAACTCTGAAGCTTTCTTT	CASRWTGNSEAFF
NA	TRBJ2-7	TRBV20-1	many	TGCAGTGCTGGGTCGGTAGCGGTTAGCTCCTACGAGCAGTACTTC	CSAGSVAVSSYEQYF
NA	TRBJ2-7	TRBV18	NA	TGTGCCAGCTCACCAGGCGGGGAACTCTCCTACGAGCAGTACTTC	CASSPGGELSYEQYF
TRBD1	TRBJ1-3	TRBV6-5	NA	TGTGCCAGCAGTTACAGCAGGGGGACTGGAAACACCATATATTTT	CASSYSRGTGNTIYF
NA	TRBJ1-6	TRBV4-3	NA	TGCGCCAGCAGCCTCCAGGGGAGCTCCTATAATTCACCCCTCCACTTT	CASSLQGSSYNSPLHF
NA	TRBJ1-1	TRBV7-3	NA	TGTGCCAGCAGCCTATCCGGTATGAACACTGAAGCTTTCTTT	CASSLSGMNTEAFF
NA	TRBJ2-1	TRBV10-3	NA	TGTGCCATCAGTGAAAGCGGGGAGCAGTTCTTC	CAISESGEQFF
TRBD1	TRBJ1-2	TRBV10-3	few	TGTGCCATCAGTGGACCGGGACAGGGGTCTTCATTGGACTATGGCTACACCTTC	CAISGPGQGSSLDYGYTF
NA	TRBJ1-1	TRBV7-9	many	TGTGCCAGCGGGGGGGAAGGAAGCACTGAAGCTTTCTTT	CASGGEGSTEAFF
TRBD2	TRBJ2-7	TRBV7-2	many	TGTGCCAGCAGCTTATTTCTTCCGTCTAGCGGGGGCTACGAGCAGTACTTC	CASSLFLPSSGGYEQYF
NA	TRBJ2-7	TRBV2	many	TGTGCCAGCAGGCCGAGCTTCCTCTCCTACGAGCAGTACTTC	CASRPSFLSYEQYF
NA	TRBJ1-5	TRBV4-3	NA	TGCGCCAGCAGCCAAGATTTCTGGGGTCAGCCCCAGAATTTT	CASSQDFWGQPQNF
NA	TRBJ2-1	TRBV7-2	many	TGTGCCAGCAGCTTAGCATCGAATGAGCAGTTCTTC	CASSLASNEQFF
TRBD1	TRBJ2-7	TRBV18	many	TGTGCCAGCTCACTAAGGACAGGGCCGAGCTCCTACGAGCAGTACTTC	CASSLRTGPSSYEQYF
NA	TRBJ1-5	TRBV29-1	NA	TGCAGCGTTGTCACAGGTAGTGGAAATCAGCCCCAGCATTTT	CSVVTGSGNQPQHF
NA	TRBJ2-7	TRBV12-3/TRBV12-4	many	TGTGCCAGCAGCCGACCCGGACGGTACGGCGAGCAGTACTTC	CASSRPGRYGEQYF
TRBD1	TRBJ1-5	TRBV6-1	NA	TGTGCCAGCAGTTCGTTTTCCGGGACAGGGGGCCGGCAGCCCCAGCATTTT	CASSSFSGTGGRQPQHF
NA	TRBJ2-4	TRBV7-2	few	TGTGCCAGCAGCTTAGCTACTGAAGGACTTCATCGGTACTTC	CASSLATEGLHRYF
NA	TRBJ1-1	TRBV20-1	many	TGCAGTGCTAGAGACATGGGGCAGGGCAACACTGAAGCTTTCTTT	CSARDMGQGNTEAFF
NA	TRBJ2-5	TRBV9	many	TGTGCCAGCAGCGTAGATCCTAGCCTCAGACAAGAGACCCAGTACTTC	CASSVDPSLRQETQYF
NA	TRBJ2-3	TRBV25-1	many	TGTGCCAGCAGTGAAAGGTCCACAGATACGCAGTATTTT	CASSERSTDTQYF
NA	TRBJ2-3	TRBV27	many	TGTGCCAGCAGTTTAATGGGGGTTAGCACAGATACGCAGTATTTT	CASSLMGVSTDTQYF
NA	TRBJ1-4	TRBV4-2	many	TGTGCCAGCAGCCAATACAGGGCAACTAATGAAAAACTGTTTTTT	CASSQYRATNEKLFF
NA	TRBJ2-7	TRBV4-2	many	TGTGCCAGCAGCCAAGAGGGCGAGCAGTACTTC	CASSQEGEQYF
NA	TRBJ2-4	TRBV19	NA	TGTGCCAGTAGTTTCACCAACCTAAGGGGAAACATTCAGTACTTC	CASSFTNLRGNIQYF
TRBD2	TRBJ2-3	TRBV4-2	medium-sized	TGTGCCAGCAGCCAAGGAAAGCGGGGGGGCCTATCAGATACGCAGTATTTT	CASSQGKRGGLSDTQYF
NA	TRBJ1-1	TRBV10-2	few	TGCGCCAGCAGTGATGGGACGATGCCTGAAGCTTTCTTT	CASSDGTMPEAFF
TRBD2	TRBJ2-3	TRBV6-2/TRBV6-3	NA	TGTGCCACCAGACTAGCGGTCGCAGATACGCAGTATTTT	CATRLAVADTQYF
NA	TRBJ1-2	TRBV25-1	NA	TGTGCCAGCAGTTGGCCCAACTATGGCTACACCTTC	CASSWPNYGYTF
NA	TRBJ2-3	TRBV11-2	many	TGTGCCAGCAGCTTGGGGGGCACAGATACGCAGTATTTT	CASSLGGTDTQYF
NA	TRBJ1-2	TRBV2	few	TGTGCCAGCAGTTCATGGTACAGGGACGTGGACTATGGCTACACCTTC	CASSSWYRDVDYGYTF
NA	TRBJ2-7	TRBV6-1	NA	TGTGCCAGCAGTGAAGCGGCAGCTTACTACGAGCAGTACTTC	CASSEAAAYYEQYF
TRBD1	TRBJ2-7	TRBV27	NA	TGTGCCAGCAGATATACAGGGGGCGTCGACGAGCAGTACTTC	CASRYTGGVDEQYF
NA	TRBJ1-1	TRBV6-6	few	TGTGCCAGCAGTTTACAGAACACTGAAGCTTTCTTT	CASSLQNTEAFF
TRBD1	TRBJ2-7	TRBV7-9	few	TGTGCCAGCAGTTTAGGGAAAACAGGGGCCTACGAGCAGTACTTC	CASSLGKTGAYEQYF
NA	TRBJ1-4	TRBV5-1	NA	TGCGCCAGCAGCTTTTCAGGGGCGAGGGAAAAACTGTTTTTT	CASSFSGAREKLFF
NA	TRBJ1-1	TRBV20-1	many	TGCAGTGCTAGGGCAAGCAGGGAAATAAGCACTGAAGCTTTCTTT	CSARASREISTEAFF
TRBD1	TRBJ1-1	TRBV6-4	NA	TGTGCCAGCAGTGCGGACAGGGAGACTGAAGCTTTCTTT	CASSADRETEAFF
NA	TRBJ1-1	TRBV2	few	TGTGCCAGCAGTGAAAGGATCCTTTTGTGGAGCAGGGAGGTGAACACTGAAGCTTTCTTT	CASSERILLWSREVNTEAFF
TRBD2	TRBJ2-2	TRBV6-5	NA	TGTGCCAGCAGTTACCTCGTAGGGGGTAGCGGGGGGGCGAACACCGGGGAGCTGTTTTTT	CASSYLVGGSGGANTGELFF
NA	TRBJ1-2	TRBV20-1	few	TGCAGTGCTGGCGGAGACATTATGTATGGCTACACCTTC	CSAGGDIMYGYTF
NA	TRBJ2-5	TRBV6-6	many	TGTGCCAGCAGGAACTACGCCGGGGACCGGGGGGCAGAGACCCAGTACTTC	CASRNYAGDRGAETQYF
TRBD1	TRBJ2-6	TRBV6-2/TRBV6-3	few	TGTGCCAGCAGCCGAAACCAAGGACAGGGGTCTGGGGCCAACGTCCTGACTTTC	CASSRNQGQGSGANVLTF
NA	TRBJ2-7	TRBV27	NA	TGTGCCAGCAGTTTAGGTACCCCTAGAGACGAGCAGTACTTC	CASSLGTPRDEQYF
NA	TRBJ2-3	TRBV6-6	few	TGTGCCAGCAGTCAAGACAGGTTCACAGATACGCAGTATTTT	CASSQDRFTDTQYF
TRBD2	TRBJ2-3	TRBV7-2	many	TGTGCCAGCAGCTCTCAGGGACTAGCTTTGGATACGCAGTATTTT	CASSSQGLALDTQYF
NA	TRBJ1-2	TRBV7-9	few	TGTGCCAGCAGCTTATTTTCACAGGGTGGCGATGGCTACACCTTC	CASSLFSQGGDGYTF
NA	TRBJ1-1	TRBV3-1	many	TGTGCCAGCAGATTTGGTGTGAACACTGAAGCTTTCTTT	CASRFGVNTEAFF
TRBD1	TRBJ1-4	TRBV10-3	NA	TGTGCCATCGCAACGGGCGGCAGGGGGAATGAAAAACTGTTTTTT	CAIATGGRGNEKLFF